These T cell receptor beta chains were read from a single sample in a study of T cell responses to AZD1222 COVID-19 vaccine. Method: immunoSEQ multiplex PCR; TCRdb's copy keeps in-frame clones and lacks some. The sample holds some 130,000 clones; approximately 88% are singletons and the top ten take 7.6%. The source material was peripheral blood, sampled on day 0 of AZD1222 vaccination. These receptors all stem from an adult in good health. CDR3s include the opening cysteine and the closing phenylalanine or tryptophan. A D gene is named only where the DNA matches it firmly. Some rows have no size entry. The others give once, few or many, or a class for an expanded clone.

CDR3 DNA: TGTGCCAGCAGCTGGACTGATACGCAGTATTTT
CDR3 protein: CASSWTDTQYF
V gene: TRBV7-9
J gene: TRBJ2-3
clone size: NA
D gene: NA

CDR3 DNA: TGTGCTAGCCAAATGGGGAACACTGAAGCTTTCTTT
CDR3 protein: CASQMGNTEAFF
V gene: TRBV12-5
J gene: TRBJ1-1
clone size: NA
D gene: NA

CDR3 DNA: TGTGCCCCGTACTACGAGCAGTACTTC
CDR3 protein: CAPYYEQYF
V gene: TRBV6-4
J gene: TRBJ2-7
clone size: NA
D gene: NA

CDR3 DNA: TGTGCCAGCAGCCTGGGGAATCAAGAGACCCAGTACTTC
CDR3 protein: CASSLGNQETQYF
V gene: TRBV3-1/TRBV3-2
J gene: TRBJ2-5
clone size: NA
D gene: NA

CDR3 DNA: TGCGCCAGCAGCTTGGCAGCGGGGGGGCGCTACAATGAGCAGTTCTTC
CDR3 protein: CASSLAAGGRYNEQFF
V gene: TRBV5-1
J gene: TRBJ2-1
clone size: NA
D gene: TRBD2

CDR3 DNA: TGTGCCAGCAGTCTAGGGGGCTCTAATGAAAAACTGTTTTTT
CDR3 protein: CASSLGGSNEKLFF
V gene: TRBV6-5
J gene: TRBJ1-4
clone size: NA
D gene: TRBD1

CDR3 DNA: TGCGCCAGCAGTCTCGACAAAGCCCTTAACGAAAAACTGTTTTTT
CDR3 protein: CASSLDKALNEKLFF
V gene: TRBV23-1
J gene: TRBJ1-4
clone size: NA
D gene: NA

CDR3 DNA: TGCAGCGTTTCCGAAACAGGGGCTCCGGGGACTGAAGCTTTCTTT
CDR3 protein: CSVSETGAPGTEAFF
V gene: TRBV29-1
J gene: TRBJ1-1
clone size: NA
D gene: TRBD1

CDR3 DNA: TGTGCCAGCCGGGAAGCTAGCGGGAGTTATGAGCAGTACTTC
CDR3 protein: CASREASGSYEQYF
V gene: TRBV7-2
J gene: TRBJ2-7
clone size: once
D gene: TRBD2

CDR3 DNA: TGTGCCAGCAACCGGCACACAGATACGCAGTATTTT
CDR3 protein: CASNRHTDTQYF
V gene: TRBV7-2
J gene: TRBJ2-3
clone size: once
D gene: NA

CDR3 DNA: TGTGCCAGCAGTTACCCAGGGCTAAATACGCAGTATTTT
CDR3 protein: CASSYPGLNTQYF
V gene: TRBV6-2/TRBV6-3
J gene: TRBJ2-3
clone size: NA
D gene: NA

CDR3 DNA: TGCGCCAGCAGCGCCCAACAGGGGAACACTGAAGCTTTCTTT
CDR3 protein: CASSAQQGNTEAFF
V gene: TRBV5-1
J gene: TRBJ1-1
clone size: NA
D gene: NA

CDR3 DNA: TGTGCCAGCAGCTTGGGAATGTGGTTCGGTGGACCAACTAGCACAGATACGCAGTATTTT
CDR3 protein: CASSLGMWFGGPTSTDTQYF
V gene: TRBV7-8
J gene: TRBJ2-3
clone size: NA
D gene: NA

CDR3 DNA: TGTGCCAGCAGGCGGGGGACTCCGTCGGTCGGGGAGCTGTTTTTT
CDR3 protein: CASRRGTPSVGELFF
V gene: TRBV6-5
J gene: TRBJ2-2
clone size: NA
D gene: TRBD2

CDR3 DNA: TGTGCCAGCAGTGAGACCCCCCGCGGAGGGGGCTCGAGCACTGAAGCTTTCTTT
CDR3 protein: CASSETPRGGGSSTEAFF
V gene: TRBV6-1
J gene: TRBJ1-1
clone size: NA
D gene: TRBD1

CDR3 DNA: TGTGCCAGCAGCACCGGACCCGGGGGTTTCACGCAGTATTTT
CDR3 protein: CASSTGPGGFTQYF
V gene: TRBV14
J gene: TRBJ2-3
clone size: NA
D gene: NA

CDR3 DNA: TGTGCCAGCAGCTTGGTCGGAGGGGGCGGTGGAAAACTGTTTTTT
CDR3 protein: CASSLVGGGGGKLFF
V gene: TRBV5-6
J gene: TRBJ1-4
clone size: NA
D gene: TRBD1

CDR3 DNA: TGTGCCAGTAGTACAAGGGACCGACCCCCTCATGAGCAGTTCTTC
CDR3 protein: CASSTRDRPPHEQFF
V gene: TRBV19
J gene: TRBJ2-1
clone size: NA
D gene: NA

CDR3 DNA: TGTGCCAGCATCGGAGGGGAGCCAGGAAGGTACAATGAGCAGTTCTTC
CDR3 protein: CASIGGEPGRYNEQFF
V gene: TRBV2
J gene: TRBJ2-1
clone size: NA
D gene: NA

CDR3 DNA: TGCGCCAGCGCCCTCCGGGACTATGGGAAGCCCGGGGAGCTGTTTTTT
CDR3 protein: CASALRDYGKPGELFF
V gene: TRBV5-1
J gene: TRBJ2-2
clone size: few
D gene: TRBD2

CDR3 DNA: TGTGCCAGTAGTTCCGGGACAGGGAGTTCCAAAAACATTCAGTACTTC
CDR3 protein: CASSSGTGSSKNIQYF
V gene: TRBV19
J gene: TRBJ2-4
clone size: NA
D gene: TRBD1

CDR3 DNA: TGCGCCAGCAGCTTGAGGGACGGTAACACCGGGGAGCTGTTTTTT
CDR3 protein: CASSLRDGNTGELFF
V gene: TRBV5-1
J gene: TRBJ2-2
clone size: NA
D gene: NA

CDR3 DNA: TGTGCCAGGGGGATGGACAGGGACACTGAAGCTTTCTTT
CDR3 protein: CARGMDRDTEAFF
V gene: TRBV2
J gene: TRBJ1-1
clone size: NA
D gene: TRBD1

CDR3 DNA: TGTGCCAGCAGCTTGGGAGGAGGAGTCCACCAAGATACGCAGTATTTT
CDR3 protein: CASSLGGGVHQDTQYF
V gene: TRBV5-8
J gene: TRBJ2-3
clone size: NA
D gene: NA

CDR3 DNA: TGCAGCGCTGGAACAGGGGATCTTACGAACATTCAGTACTTC
CDR3 protein: CSAGTGDLTNIQYF
V gene: TRBV29-1
J gene: TRBJ2-4
clone size: once
D gene: TRBD1

CDR3 DNA: TGTGCCAGCAGTTTCCCATCCGACAGGAACTCCTACGAGCAGTACTTC
CDR3 protein: CASSFPSDRNSYEQYF
V gene: TRBV6-2/TRBV6-3
J gene: TRBJ2-7
clone size: NA
D gene: NA

CDR3 DNA: TGTGCCAGCAGCTTAGAGACCCTAGCGGCGGCAGATACGCAGTATTTT
CDR3 protein: CASSLETLAAADTQYF
V gene: TRBV7-3
J gene: TRBJ2-3
clone size: NA
D gene: TRBD2

CDR3 DNA: TGTGCCAGCAGTTCTCGGGGCTATGAAAAACTGTTTTTT
CDR3 protein: CASSSRGYEKLFF
V gene: TRBV6-5
J gene: TRBJ1-4
clone size: NA
D gene: NA

CDR3 DNA: TGTGCCAGCAGTATAAATAGACTAGCGGGAGGAAAGAACACCGGGGAGCTGTTTTTT
CDR3 protein: CASSINRLAGGKNTGELFF
V gene: TRBV5-4
J gene: TRBJ2-2
clone size: NA
D gene: TRBD2

CDR3 DNA: TGTGCCAGCAGCCGAGTGAGCCGGGACAGGGGTTGTGTGAACACTGAAGCTTTCTTT
CDR3 protein: CASSRVSRDRGCVNTEAFF
V gene: TRBV3-1/TRBV3-2
J gene: TRBJ1-1
clone size: NA
D gene: TRBD1

CDR3 DNA: TGTGCCAGCAGCCCTATGGGGGGACTTACCTCAGATACGCAGTATTTT
CDR3 protein: CASSPMGGLTSDTQYF
V gene: TRBV7-2
J gene: TRBJ2-3
clone size: NA
D gene: NA

CDR3 DNA: TGTGCCAGCAGCGTAACCAACCGACTGACAGAAACCTATGGCTACACCTTC
CDR3 protein: CASSVTNRLTETYGYTF
V gene: TRBV9
J gene: TRBJ1-2
clone size: NA
D gene: NA

CDR3 DNA: TGTGCCAGCAGCGTAGGAAGGGCAATGAGCTCTGGAAACACCATATATTTT
CDR3 protein: CASSVGRAMSSGNTIYF
V gene: TRBV9
J gene: TRBJ1-3
clone size: NA
D gene: NA

CDR3 DNA: TGTGCCAGCAGTGACCGCCTAGCGAGAGAGACCCAGTACTTC
CDR3 protein: CASSDRLARETQYF
V gene: TRBV2
J gene: TRBJ2-5
clone size: NA
D gene: NA

CDR3 DNA: TGTGCCAGCAGTTACGTGCCCAGAGCTAACTATGGCTACACCTTC
CDR3 protein: CASSYVPRANYGYTF
V gene: TRBV6-5
J gene: TRBJ1-2
clone size: NA
D gene: NA

CDR3 DNA: TGTGCCAGCAGCTTCAGCATGAACACTGAAGCTTTCTTT
CDR3 protein: CASSFSMNTEAFF
V gene: TRBV7-9
J gene: TRBJ1-1
clone size: NA
D gene: NA

CDR3 DNA: TGTGCCAGCAGCCAAGGACGGGGGAGTTCACCCCTCCACTTT
CDR3 protein: CASSQGRGSSPLHF
V gene: TRBV3-1/TRBV3-2
J gene: TRBJ1-6
clone size: NA
D gene: NA

CDR3 DNA: TGTGCCAGCAGTTTAGTGGCAGATACGCAGTATTTT
CDR3 protein: CASSLVADTQYF
V gene: TRBV12-3/TRBV12-4
J gene: TRBJ2-3
clone size: NA
D gene: NA

CDR3 DNA: TGTGCCAGCAGTTACGCCGGGGGCAATCAGCCCCAGCATTTT
CDR3 protein: CASSYAGGNQPQHF
V gene: TRBV6-2/TRBV6-3
J gene: TRBJ1-5
clone size: NA
D gene: NA

CDR3 DNA: TGTGCCAGCAGCTTAGTACAAGGAGGCTCCGAGCAGTTCTTC
CDR3 protein: CASSLVQGGSEQFF
V gene: TRBV11-3
J gene: TRBJ2-1
clone size: NA
D gene: NA

CDR3 DNA: TGTGCCAGCAGTCCTCCAAGGATCGGTGGCTACACCTTC
CDR3 protein: CASSPPRIGGYTF
V gene: TRBV12-3/TRBV12-4
J gene: TRBJ1-2
clone size: NA
D gene: NA

CDR3 DNA: TGTGCCGGGGGGGAGGCTAGTCAGCCCCAGCATTTT
CDR3 protein: CAGGEASQPQHF
V gene: TRBV6-6
J gene: TRBJ1-5
clone size: NA
D gene: NA

CDR3 DNA: TGTGCCAGCAGGACAGCTTTAAACTATGGCTACACCTTC
CDR3 protein: CASRTALNYGYTF
V gene: TRBV28
J gene: TRBJ1-2
clone size: NA
D gene: NA

CDR3 DNA: TGTGCCAGCAGTTTCGCCGTTTCGGCGGAAGCTTTCTTT
CDR3 protein: CASSFAVSAEAFF
V gene: TRBV12-3/TRBV12-4
J gene: TRBJ1-1
clone size: NA
D gene: NA

CDR3 DNA: TGTGCCAGCAGCTTAGGGGTAGCGGGTAGCGGGGGACAAGAGACCCAGTACTTC
CDR3 protein: CASSLGVAGSGGQETQYF
V gene: TRBV11-2
J gene: TRBJ2-5
clone size: NA
D gene: TRBD2

CDR3 DNA: NA
CDR3 protein: CASSSSGLYGELFF
V gene: TRBV28
J gene: TRBJ2-2
clone size: few
D gene: NA

CDR3 DNA: TGTGCCAGCAGCCGTGCCCAGGGTAGCACTGAAGCTTTCTTT
CDR3 protein: CASSRAQGSTEAFF
V gene: TRBV3-1/TRBV3-2
J gene: TRBJ1-1
clone size: NA
D gene: NA

CDR3 DNA: TGTGCCAGCAGCTTAGGGGGGCGGAGCGGCACAGATACGCAGTATTTT
CDR3 protein: CASSLGGRSGTDTQYF
V gene: TRBV7-2
J gene: TRBJ2-3
clone size: NA
D gene: NA

CDR3 DNA: TGTGCCAGTAGTCTCACAGGGTATCAGCCCCAGCATTTT
CDR3 protein: CASSLTGYQPQHF
V gene: TRBV19
J gene: TRBJ1-5
clone size: NA
D gene: NA

CDR3 DNA: TGCGCCAGCAGTGCTAGCGGGAGGGCGTTCGATGAGCAGTTCTTC
CDR3 protein: CASSASGRAFDEQFF
V gene: TRBV10-1
J gene: TRBJ2-1
clone size: once
D gene: TRBD2

CDR3 DNA: TGTGCCTGGAACGACAGAAATCAGCCCCAGCATTTT
CDR3 protein: CAWNDRNQPQHF
V gene: TRBV30
J gene: TRBJ1-5
clone size: NA
D gene: NA